Below, 2 T cell receptor beta chains from the same sample are listed, as sequenced in a study of vaccination and CD4 T cells after COVID-19. The study sequenced cultured CD4+ T cell DNA using the Oncomine TCR Beta short-read assay. One entry per CDR3 protein results from TCRdb running MiXCR on the PCR reads. The data show fewer than 20,000 distinct CDR3 sequences, approximately 63% seen once. No cognate antigen is known for these TCRs. Treatment specified: 10-day PBMC culture with coronavirus spike peptide pools or control peptides (ViraFEST assay). The sequencing sample was made of CD4+ T cells from blood, cultured in vitro. These receptors were taken from a human donor who had recovered from COVID-19.

This sequence joins TRBV2 and TRBJ1-2; 9 nucleotides agree with TRBD1. With V trimmed by 5 bases and J by 6 bases, 4 bases remained unmatched. Looked up from germline, CDR1 is SNHLY and CDR2 is FYNNEI. The CDR3 runs 13 residues. The CDR3 DNA is TGTGCCAGCAGTTTACAGGGGGCGAATGGCTACACCTTC. Amino acids: CASSLQGANGYTF.

The gene calls are TRBV12-3 or TRBV12-4 and TRBJ1-1, with D possibly TRBD1 on 5 matching bases. The CDR3 consists of 13 residues. V lost 2 bases and J 8 bases, leaving 12 bases between the germline ends. This CDR3 is CASSLNGALEAFF. The DNA for the CDR3 is TGTGCCAGCAGTTTAAACGGGGCCCTGGAAGCTTTCTTT.